This T cell receptor beta chain was captured by sequencing in a study of shared clonotypes between healthy human individuals. Study information: Three plates were used per donor for CD4 naive, three for CD4 memory, two for CD8 naive and one for CD8 memory. The study's findings and limits: Generation probabilities of non-shared clonotypes were lower (relative to those shared by all four donors).

Participating donors were healthy, HIV-negative adults free of recent acute infections or vaccinations. Every contributor of samples was a Caucasian grown-up residing in Nashville, Tennessee. About this clone: Its antigen is currently unknown.

Only in-frame clones appear in the TCRdb table, and some are missing; sequencing was by immunoSEQ multiplex PCR. The data hold about 1.4 million clones, with roughly 97% observed a single time. The CDR3 length is 14 residues. Trimming shortened V by 5 bases and J by 0 bases, and 9 bases separated the two germline ends. The germline V gene has CDR1 SGHTA and CDR2 FQGNSA. The specimen was naive CD4+ T cells sorted from blood. Documented subset: CD45RA+ positively selected. The TCR comes from a man aged 25 to 45 in good health. This chain links TRBV7-2 with TRBJ2-3; maybe TRBD2 (6 bases). The CDR3 DNA sequence: TGTGCCAGCAGCCCCGGGACTAGCACAGATACGCAGTATTTT. It specifies CASSPGTSTDTQYF. The variable domain in full, completed from reference TRBV7-2 and TRBJ2-3, reads GAGVSQSPSNKVTEKGKDVELRCDPISGHTALYWYRQSLGQGLEFLIYFQGNSAPDKSGLPSDRFSAERTGGSVSTLTIQRTQQEDSAVYLCASSPGTSTDTQYFGPGTRLTVL.